These T cell receptor beta chains were read from a single sample in a study of T-cell reconstitution after alpha-beta-depleted transplantation in children. Using its own MiXCR run on the PCR reads, TCRdb lists one record per CDR3 protein. Here the sample spans about 610,000 distinct CDR3 sequences, 10% being singletons. Source: PBMCs from the stem cell graft donor, taken from the stem cell graft. All receptors come from a human donor who donated a stem cell graft to a child with acute myeloid leukemia. Each CDR3 is given with its conserved first and last residue. The order of the fields is D gene, J gene, V gene, clone size, CDR3 DNA, CDR3 protein. D genes are given only for firm matches. Not every row has a clone size; where given, it reads once, few, many or a size class.

D gene: -
J gene: TRBJ2-2
V gene: TRBV29-1
clone size: -
CDR3 DNA: TGCAGCGCTGCGGACGGCCTCACCGGGGAGCTGTTTTTT
CDR3 protein: CSAADGLTGELFF

D gene: -
J gene: TRBJ2-6
V gene: TRBV5-1
clone size: -
CDR3 DNA: TGCGCCAGCAGCGAACAGGGTAGCTCTGGGGCCAACGTCCTGACTTTC
CDR3 protein: CASSEQGSSGANVLTF

D gene: -
J gene: TRBJ1-3
V gene: TRBV5-6
clone size: many
CDR3 DNA: TGTGCCAGCCGCCCAATGGTAGCTCCCGTCTCTGGAAACACCATATATTTT
CDR3 protein: CASRPMVAPVSGNTIYF

D gene: TRBD1
J gene: TRBJ2-5
V gene: TRBV27
clone size: -
CDR3 DNA: TGTGCCAGCAGCCGACCGGGACAGGGTTCTCTAGGGGTCCAGTACTTC
CDR3 protein: CASSRPGQGSLGVQYF

D gene: -
J gene: TRBJ2-5
V gene: TRBV19
clone size: few
CDR3 DNA: TGTGCCAGTAGTCCCACGGACGGTTGGACCCAGTACTTC
CDR3 protein: CASSPTDGWTQYF

D gene: TRBD1
J gene: TRBJ2-7
V gene: TRBV10-3
clone size: few
CDR3 DNA: TGTGCCGCCGGAGGGACAGGGGGGTCCTACGAGCAGTACTTC
CDR3 protein: CAAGGTGGSYEQYF

D gene: -
J gene: TRBJ2-7
V gene: TRBV7-8
clone size: -
CDR3 DNA: TGTGCCAGCAGCTTAGGAGCGCAGGGTACCTACGAGCAGTACTTC
CDR3 protein: CASSLGAQGTYEQYF

D gene: -
J gene: TRBJ2-2
V gene: TRBV7-3
clone size: -
CDR3 DNA: TGTGCCAGCAGCTTAACCCCCGACACCGGGGAGCTGTTTTTT
CDR3 protein: CASSLTPDTGELFF

D gene: -
J gene: TRBJ2-1
V gene: TRBV6-2/TRBV6-3
clone size: -
CDR3 DNA: TGTGCCAGCAGTCGACCGACGGGCGGACCCCACAATGAGCAGTTCTTC
CDR3 protein: CASSRPTGGPHNEQFF

D gene: -
J gene: TRBJ2-2
V gene: TRBV20-1
clone size: -
CDR3 DNA: TGCAGTGCTAAGGGGCCCGGGGAGCTGTTTTTT
CDR3 protein: CSAKGPGELFF

D gene: TRBD2
J gene: TRBJ2-1
V gene: TRBV25-1
clone size: few
CDR3 DNA: TGTGCCAGCATGGGGAATAGGGCTAGCGGAGACAATGAGCAGTTCTTC
CDR3 protein: CASMGNRASGDNEQFF

D gene: -
J gene: TRBJ1-5
V gene: TRBV12-3/TRBV12-4
clone size: many
CDR3 DNA: TGTGCCAGCAGTTTCCGACAGATTAGCAATCAGCCCCAGCATTTT
CDR3 protein: CASSFRQISNQPQHF

D gene: -
J gene: TRBJ2-3
V gene: TRBV12-3/TRBV12-4
clone size: many
CDR3 DNA: TGTGCCAGCAGTACTAGTGGAACAGATACGCAGTATTTT
CDR3 protein: CASSTSGTDTQYF

D gene: TRBD2
J gene: TRBJ2-3
V gene: TRBV10-3
clone size: many
CDR3 DNA: TGTGCCATCAGTGAGTCGGACCGAGCGGGAGCTTCAGATACGCAGTATTTT
CDR3 protein: CAISESDRAGASDTQYF

D gene: -
J gene: TRBJ2-7
V gene: TRBV20-1
clone size: few
CDR3 DNA: TGCAGTGCCAGGGGCCCCTGGGTTGACGAGCAGTACTTC
CDR3 protein: CSARGPWVDEQYF

D gene: TRBD2
J gene: TRBJ2-7
V gene: TRBV18
clone size: -
CDR3 DNA: TGTGCCAGCTCCCGGGAGGGACCTCCCTACGAGCAGTACTTC
CDR3 protein: CASSREGPPYEQYF

D gene: -
J gene: TRBJ2-4
V gene: TRBV5-8
clone size: -
CDR3 DNA: TGTGCCAGCAGCTTGGAGGCTAGTCGCGCCAAAAACATTCAGTACTTC
CDR3 protein: CASSLEASRAKNIQYF

D gene: TRBD1
J gene: TRBJ2-6
V gene: TRBV5-1
clone size: few
CDR3 DNA: TGCGCCAGCAGCCTCCGGGACAGGGCTGTCTCTGGGGCCAACGTCCTGACTTTC
CDR3 protein: CASSLRDRAVSGANVLTF

D gene: -
J gene: TRBJ1-2
V gene: TRBV12-3/TRBV12-4
clone size: many
CDR3 DNA: TGTGCCAGCATTCTTGACAGAGCGTATGGCTACACCTTC
CDR3 protein: CASILDRAYGYTF

D gene: -
J gene: TRBJ2-3
V gene: TRBV20-1
clone size: few
CDR3 DNA: TGCAGCCCGAGCGAACCAGATACGCAGTATTTT
CDR3 protein: CSPSEPDTQYF

D gene: TRBD1
J gene: TRBJ2-7
V gene: TRBV5-1
clone size: -
CDR3 DNA: TGCGCCAGCATGAATTTAGGGACAGGTACCTACGAGCAGTACTTC
CDR3 protein: CASMNLGTGTYEQYF

D gene: -
J gene: TRBJ2-1
V gene: TRBV29-1
clone size: many
CDR3 DNA: TGCAGCGTTGAAGCCCCAGGCATTAGGCGGGTCTCCTACAATGAGCAGTTCTTC
CDR3 protein: CSVEAPGIRRVSYNEQFF

D gene: -
J gene: TRBJ2-3
V gene: TRBV12-3/TRBV12-4
clone size: many
CDR3 DNA: TGTGCCAGCAGTTTTTTGCAAATGCTCACAGATACGCAGTATTTT
CDR3 protein: CASSFLQMLTDTQYF

D gene: -
J gene: TRBJ1-1
V gene: TRBV15
clone size: many
CDR3 DNA: TGTGCCACCAGCAGCAGGACTGAAGCTTTCTTT
CDR3 protein: CATSSRTEAFF

D gene: TRBD1
J gene: TRBJ2-2
V gene: TRBV6-1
clone size: many
CDR3 DNA: TGTGCCAGCAGACTCATAGGACAGGGAGGAACCGGGGAGCTGTTTTTT
CDR3 protein: CASRLIGQGGTGELFF

D gene: -
J gene: TRBJ2-1
V gene: TRBV29-1
clone size: -
CDR3 DNA: TGCAGCGCAACGATTGGTCAGGGCAATGAGCAGTTCTTC
CDR3 protein: CSATIGQGNEQFF

D gene: -
J gene: TRBJ2-7
V gene: TRBV4-1
clone size: -
CDR3 DNA: TGCGCCAGCAGCCAAGGCAGGGGAAACTACGAGCAGTACTTC
CDR3 protein: CASSQGRGNYEQYF

D gene: -
J gene: TRBJ2-1
V gene: TRBV20-1
clone size: -
CDR3 DNA: TGCAGTGCTTTCGGGACCCTGAGCCCCAATGAGCAGTTCTTC
CDR3 protein: CSAFGTLSPNEQFF

D gene: -
J gene: TRBJ2-4
V gene: TRBV20-1
clone size: many
CDR3 DNA: TGCAGTGCTAGAGCTACCGGAGGGGCAGCCAAAAACATTCAGTACTTC
CDR3 protein: CSARATGGAAKNIQYF

D gene: -
J gene: TRBJ2-1
V gene: TRBV6-1
clone size: -
CDR3 DNA: TGTGCCAGCACTACACCTGCCTACAATGAGCAGTTCTTC
CDR3 protein: CASTTPAYNEQFF

D gene: -
J gene: TRBJ1-5
V gene: TRBV28
clone size: -
CDR3 DNA: TGTGCCAGCAGTTTAGGTCCGGTTAGCAATCAGCCCCAGCATTTT
CDR3 protein: CASSLGPVSNQPQHF

D gene: -
J gene: TRBJ2-7
V gene: TRBV12-5
clone size: many
CDR3 DNA: TGTGCTAGTGCTCCAGATGGGGGGGCTCCATACGAGCAGTACTTC
CDR3 protein: CASAPDGGAPYEQYF

D gene: -
J gene: TRBJ2-5
V gene: TRBV9
clone size: -
CDR3 DNA: TGTGCCAGCAGCGTAGATTCGGGGGAGGGGGTACGAGAGACCCAGTACTTC
CDR3 protein: CASSVDSGEGVRETQYF

D gene: TRBD2
J gene: TRBJ2-3
V gene: TRBV9
clone size: few
CDR3 DNA: TGTGCCAGCAGCATGACTAGCGGGAGGGGCACAGATACGCAGTATTTT
CDR3 protein: CASSMTSGRGTDTQYF

D gene: TRBD2
J gene: TRBJ2-1
V gene: TRBV27
clone size: many
CDR3 DNA: TGTGCCAGCACCCCATACGGCGGGAGTTTAGGGCAGTTCTTC
CDR3 protein: CASTPYGGSLGQFF

D gene: -
J gene: TRBJ2-7
V gene: TRBV7-2
clone size: few
CDR3 DNA: TGTGCCAGCAGCTTATCTACCGGGGTAAGCTCCTACGAGCAGTACTTC
CDR3 protein: CASSLSTGVSSYEQYF

D gene: TRBD2
J gene: TRBJ2-3
V gene: TRBV27
clone size: few
CDR3 DNA: TGTGCCAGCAGTGTTAGCGGGTACACAGATACGCAGTATTTT
CDR3 protein: CASSVSGYTDTQYF

D gene: -
J gene: TRBJ1-1
V gene: TRBV6-1
clone size: few
CDR3 DNA: TGTGCCAGCAGCCTACAAAGGGGTAGTGGCACTGAAGCTTTCTTT
CDR3 protein: CASSLQRGSGTEAFF

D gene: -
J gene: TRBJ2-5
V gene: TRBV11-2
clone size: -
CDR3 DNA: TGTGCCAGCAGCTTGGGACGCATAAAAGAGACCCAGTACTTC
CDR3 protein: CASSLGRIKETQYF

D gene: -
J gene: TRBJ2-2
V gene: TRBV30
clone size: few
CDR3 DNA: TGTGCCTGGAAGGACGGCTTTAACACCGGGGAGCTGTTTTTT
CDR3 protein: CAWKDGFNTGELFF

D gene: TRBD2
J gene: TRBJ2-2
V gene: TRBV9
clone size: many
CDR3 DNA: TGTGCCAGCAGCTCCCGGACTAGTCGCCCCGGGGAGCTGTTTTTT
CDR3 protein: CASSSRTSRPGELFF

D gene: TRBD2
J gene: TRBJ2-4
V gene: TRBV7-2
clone size: many
CDR3 DNA: TGTGCCAGCAGCCCTACTAGCGCCCCAGGGGCCAAAAACATTCAGTACTTC
CDR3 protein: CASSPTSAPGAKNIQYF

D gene: -
J gene: TRBJ1-1
V gene: TRBV6-5
clone size: few
CDR3 DNA: TGTGCCAGCAGTTACTCTGGGCAGACTAACACTGAAGCTTTCTTT
CDR3 protein: CASSYSGQTNTEAFF

D gene: -
J gene: TRBJ1-3
V gene: TRBV11-2
clone size: -
CDR3 DNA: TGTGCCAGCAGCTACAAACCCCCGAGCTCTGGAAACACCATATATTTT
CDR3 protein: CASSYKPPSSGNTIYF

D gene: -
J gene: TRBJ2-7
V gene: TRBV4-3
clone size: few
CDR3 DNA: TGCGCCAGCAGCGTCGGCCGTGGCTCCTACGAGCAGTACTTC
CDR3 protein: CASSVGRGSYEQYF

D gene: TRBD2
J gene: TRBJ2-5
V gene: TRBV7-9
clone size: many
CDR3 DNA: TGTGCCAGCAGCCCCAGCGGGAGAAGAGAGACCCAGTACTTC
CDR3 protein: CASSPSGRRETQYF

D gene: TRBD2
J gene: TRBJ2-2
V gene: TRBV4-1
clone size: -
CDR3 DNA: TGCGCCAGCAGCCGGGGACTAGCGGGAGACGGGGAGCTGTTTTTT
CDR3 protein: CASSRGLAGDGELFF

D gene: TRBD2
J gene: TRBJ2-3
V gene: TRBV10-3
clone size: few
CDR3 DNA: TGTGCCATCAGTGAGACTAGCGGGAGGGGTCCGGATACGCAGTATTTT
CDR3 protein: CAISETSGRGPDTQYF

D gene: TRBD2
J gene: TRBJ2-3
V gene: TRBV20-1
clone size: -
CDR3 DNA: TGCAGTGCTAGAGATCCCCTCAGCGGGGGGAGCACAGATACGCAGTATTTT
CDR3 protein: CSARDPLSGGSTDTQYF

D gene: TRBD2
J gene: TRBJ2-5
V gene: TRBV7-9
clone size: many
CDR3 DNA: TGTGCCAGCAGCCCCGGGACTAGCAGTCAAGAGACCCAGTACTTC
CDR3 protein: CASSPGTSSQETQYF

D gene: -
J gene: TRBJ1-5
V gene: TRBV7-8
clone size: many
CDR3 DNA: TGTGCCAGCAGCTTAATCACAGGTTATCAGCCCCAGCATTTT
CDR3 protein: CASSLITGYQPQHF

D gene: -
J gene: TRBJ1-6
V gene: TRBV7-9
clone size: many
CDR3 DNA: TGTGCCAGCAGCCGCGGGACTGCCCATTCACCCCTCCACTTT
CDR3 protein: CASSRGTAHSPLHF

D gene: TRBD1
J gene: TRBJ2-2
V gene: TRBV29-1
clone size: few
CDR3 DNA: TGCAGCGTTGTTCTGTGGGGGACAGGGGGCTCCACCGGGGAGCTGTTTTTT
CDR3 protein: CSVVLWGTGGSTGELFF

D gene: -
J gene: TRBJ2-6
V gene: TRBV4-3
clone size: few
CDR3 DNA: TGCGCCAGCAGCCAAGCGAGGATATCTGGGGCCAACGTCCTGACTTTC
CDR3 protein: CASSQARISGANVLTF